These 30 T cell receptor beta chains were all obtained from the same sample, sequenced in a study of shared clonotypes between healthy human individuals (dated by TCRdb to 2018 to 2021). For the CD8 naive samples, CD45RO-negative cells were positively selected for CCR7, yielding a CD45RA+CCR7+ population from which TemRA cells were excluded. Library method: the immunoSEQ multiplex PCR assay. As stored in TCRdb, this immuneACCESS dataset retains in-frame rearrangements with V and J assigned. A fraction of the clones does not appear; measured against another copy, unresolved V genes explain less than half of the discrepancy, and the remainder lacks a known reason. A total of about 800,000 clones appear in this sample, about 97% of them only once. The ten largest clones add up to under 0.3% of the sample. The sequenced material came from naive CD8+ T cells sorted from blood. This specimen's cell subset or site label, interpreted: CD45RA+CCR7+. Source of these receptors: a man aged 25 to 40 in good health.

The sample holds one count of this clone. This sample also contains other DNA sequences that code for the same CDR3. The rearrangement joins TRBV27 to TRBJ2-5; tentatively, D is TRBD2 (6 bases). V lost 5 bases and J lost 5, with 21 bases in between. CDR1 and CDR2 (germline): MNHEY, SMNVEV (reference sequence). The CDR3 spans 16 residues. In nucleotides, the CDR3 is TGTGCCAGCAGTCCCCGGCTCGCTGGCGGGGTGGAGACCCAGTACTTC. It encodes CASSPRLAGGVETQYF.

V is TRBV14 and J is TRBJ2-1, with D possibly TRBD2 on 6 matching bases. V was shortened by 3 bases and J by 8 bases, with 14 bases between the two germline ends. In germline, CDR1 is SGHDN, CDR2 FVKESK. The CDR3 has 14 amino acids. CDR3 amino acids: CASSHFAGGDEQFF. CDR3 bases: TGTGCCAGCAGCCATTTTGCCGGCGGGGATGAGCAGTTCTTC.

The chain combines TRBV10-3 with TRBJ2-7; 8 nucleotides align to TRBD2. CDR1 ENHRY and CDR2 SYGVKD come from the germline V gene. V shed 0 bases, J shed 5 bases, and the junction held 9 bases outside the gene matches. This CDR3 has 16 residues. The CDR3 region is CAISESGGTRINEQYF. CDR3 coding DNA: TGTGCCATCAGTGAGTCCGGGGGGACTAGGATCAACGAGCAGTACTTC.

The chain carries TRBV9 and TRBJ2-1; possibly TRBD1 for D (6 bases). This CDR3 contains 15 residues. Looked up from germline, CDR1 is SGDLS and CDR2 is YYNGEE. Trimming removed 4 bases at V and 5 bases at J, with 16 bases between. CDR3 sequence reads: CASSLRDTKNNEQFF. Here the CDR3 DNA reads TGTGCCAGCAGCTTAAGGGACACAAAAAACAATGAGCAGTTCTTC.

This chain connects TRBV15 to TRBJ2-5; 9 nucleotides align to TRBD1. Trimming took 4 bases from V and 1 from J; bases not matched to a gene: 4. CDR3 size: 15 residues. CDR1 and CDR2 (germline): LNHNV, YYDKDF (reference sequence). CDR3 bases: TGTGCCACCAGCATGCCGGACAGGGGCCAAGAGACCCAGTACTTC. Translating it yields CATSMPDRGQETQYF.

In DNA form, the CDR3 reads TGTGCCATCAGTGAGTCAGGGACAGTAACCTACGAGCAGTACTTC. Translation gives CAISESGTVTYEQYF. The chain couples TRBV10-3 to TRBJ2-7; TRBD1 agrees at 7 bases. CDR1 is ENHRY, CDR2 SYGVKD, per germline. This CDR3 region has 15 residues. J lost 2 bases, V lost 0 bases, and 4 bases had no gene match.

The chain employs TRBV5-6 and TRBJ2-2; D is unclear. Germline lookup yields CDR1 SGHDT and CDR2 YYEEEE. V gave up 3 bases and J gave up 6 bases, with 3 bases separating them. The CDR3 contains 11 residues. CDR3 sequence (DNA): TGTGCCAGCAGCTCATCCGGGGAGCTGTTTTTT. It is translated as CASSSSGELFF.

V usage is TRBV27 and J usage is TRBJ1-5; no clear D gene. V was pared by 6 bases and J by 2 bases, with 17 bases between. This CDR3 contains 16 residues. CDR1 MNHEY and CDR2 SMNVEV come from the germline V gene (reference sequence). CDR3 region: CASSRRDALRNQPQHF. The DNA of the CDR3 is TGTGCCAGCAGCCGCCGCGACGCGTTACGCAATCAGCCCCAGCATTTT.

The rearrangement uses TRBV2 and TRBJ1-1; 11 nucleotides align to TRBD1. Germline V gene sequence: CDR1 SNHLY, CDR2 FYNNEI. With 5 bases clipped from V and 5 bases from J, the junction kept 4 bases outside the gene matches. CDR3 size: 14 residues. CDR3 nucleotide sequence: TGTGCCAGCAGTTGGGACAGGGGGGAAACTGAAGCTTTCTTT. Protein product: CASSWDRGETEAFF.

The rearrangement uses TRBV5-1 and TRBJ1-1; TRBD1 aligns across 10 bases. The junction had 6 bases not matched to a gene; V was cut back by 1 base and J by 3 bases. The germline gives CDR1 SGHRS, CDR2 YFSETQ. There are 16 residues in the CDR3. This CDR3 is CASSLWGQGRHTEAFF. The CDR3 coding sequence is TGCGCCAGCAGCTTGTGGGGACAGGGGCGACACACTGAAGCTTTCTTT.

The chain carries TRBV5-5 and TRBJ2-6, with a possible D match to TRBD1 (6 bases). Trimming took off 5 bases at V and 1 base at J, with 13 bases between the two ends. The length of the CDR3 is 16 residues. The germline V gene has CDR1 SGHKS and CDR2 YYEKEE (reference sequence). The CDR3 loop is CASRPSQGSGANVLTF. In DNA form, the CDR3 reads TGTGCCAGCAGGCCTTCACAGGGTTCTGGGGCCAACGTCCTGACTTTC. The full variable domain, with the rest looked up from reference TRBV5-5 and TRBJ2-6, is DAGVTQSPTHLIKTRGQQVTLRCSPISGHKSVSWYQQVLGQGPQFIFQYYEKEERGRGNFPDRFSARQFPNYSSELNVNALLLGDSALYLCASRPSQGSGANVLTFGAGSRLTVL.

This clone occurred once. This chain links TRBV30 with TRBJ2-3, with 11 bases fitting TRBD2. V lost 3 bases to trimming and J lost 4 bases; unmatched junction nucleotides: 15. Germline V gives CDR1 GTSNPN, CDR2 SVGIG (reference sequence). CDR3 length equals 18 residues. The CDR3 is CAWSPRGLAGGCPDTQYF. CDR3 coding DNA: TGTGCCTGGAGCCCCCGGGGGTTAGCGGGAGGGTGCCCAGATACGCAGTATTTT.

This clone was found once. The rearrangement joins TRBV5-1 to TRBJ2-7; D call uncertain. Germline-derived CDR1 and CDR2 are SGHRS and YFSETQ. There are 14 residues in the CDR3. The V end was cut by 4 bases, the J end by 0 bases, with 11 bases between. For the CDR3, the DNA is TGCGCCAGCAGCCCTGGGCTCAGCTCCTACGAGCAGTACTTC. As protein: CASSPGLSSYEQYF.

The J gene is TRBJ1-1, the V gene TRBV4-1; D ambiguous. V was pared by 3 bases and J by 5 bases, with 10 bases between. This CDR3 has 13 residues. Germline CDR1 reads MGHRA; CDR2 reads YSYEKL. The chain's CDR3 is CASSHLPGTEAFF. In DNA, the CDR3 is TGCGCCAGCAGCCACCTCCCGGGGACTGAAGCTTTCTTT.

The rearrangement joins TRBV5-1 to TRBJ2-3, with D possibly matching TRBD2 (6 bases). V was clipped by 7 bases and J by 4 bases, with 13 bases between them. The CDR3 length is 13 residues. Germline V gene lookup returns CDR1 SGHRS and CDR2 YFSETQ. This CDR3 is CASRGEEADTQYF. DNA of the CDR3: TGCGCCAGCCGAGGGGAGGAGGCAGATACGCAGTATTTT.

The rearrangement links TRBV27 to TRBJ1-5; TRBD1 aligns across 7 bases. The germline CDR1 and CDR2 sequences are MNHEY and SMNVEV (reference sequence). Trimming at V came to 9 bases and at J to 2 bases, leaving 16 bases not matched to a gene. CDR3 length: 17 residues. In DNA form, the CDR3 reads TGTGCCAGATCCGGGGGAGGGGGCCTTTACGGCAATCAGCCCCAGCATTTT. It yields the protein CARSGGGGLYGNQPQHF.

A note on this clone: This CDR3 is also generated by other DNA sequences in the sample. This chain links TRBV9 with TRBJ1-3, with a weak D call TRBD1 (5 bases). The germline V gene encodes CDR1 SGDLS and CDR2 YYNGEE. V shed 0 bases and J shed 4 bases, with 11 bases lying between them. The CDR3 runs 15 residues. CDR3 loop: CASSVEGRAGNTIYF. DNA for the CDR3: TGTGCCAGCAGCGTAGAGGGCAGGGCAGGAAACACCATATATTTT.

J is TRBJ1-5 and V is TRBV5-6; D not certain. Trimming removed 7 bases at V and 3 bases at J, with 11 bases between. The CDR3 has 13 amino acids. Germline loops: CDR1 SGHDT, CDR2 YYEEEE. CDR3 region: CASSGSNNQPQHF. The DNA for the CDR3 is TGTGCCAGCTCTGGCAGTAACAATCAGCCCCAGCATTTT.

CDR3 sequence reads: CASSSKKREGRETQYF. The CDR3 DNA reads TGTGCCAGCAGCTCAAAAAAGCGGGAGGGCCGGGAGACCCAGTACTTC. This chain uses TRBV13 with TRBJ2-5; 10 bases agree with TRBD2. CDR3 length: 16 residues. The ends lost 4 bases at V and 5 bases at J; junction bases unmatched: 10. Germline CDR1 reads PRHDT; CDR2 reads FYEKMQ (reference sequence).

This clone was counted a few times. One junction end does not reproduce the germline sequence, and a read error may be involved. This chain connects TRBV7-7 to TRBJ1-4; possibly TRBD1 for D (5 bases). Germline CDR1 is SSHAT and CDR2 is FNYEAQ (reference sequence). CDR3 length: 16 residues. The CDR3 nucleotides are TGTGCTAGCAGCCCCGGGACGGGAGAGCTGTATGAAAAACTGTTTTTT. Its translation is CASSPGTGELYEKLFF. The complete variable domain, with remaining parts taken from reference TRBV7-7 and TRBJ1-4, reads GAGVSQSPRYKVTKRGQDVTLRCDPISSHATLYWYQQALGQGPEFLTYFNYEAQPDKSGLPSDRFSAERPEGSISTLTIQRTEQRDSAMYRCASSPGTGELYEKLFFGSGTQLSVL.

Only one count was recorded for this clone. This chain joins TRBV7-9 and TRBJ2-1, with TRBD1 matching over 7 bases. Germline V gene lookup returns CDR1 SEHNR and CDR2 FQNEAQ (reference sequence). Trimming cost V 1 base and J 7 bases; bases outside gene matches: 7. The CDR3 consists of 15 residues. The CDR3 sequence is CASSLGPGQRNEQFF. The DNA of the CDR3 is TGTGCCAGCAGCTTAGGACCGGGACAGAGGAATGAGCAGTTCTTC.

This clone came up once. As DNA, the CDR3 is TGTGCCAGCAGTTACTCGACAGGCTCTGGAAACACCATATATTTT. It is translated as CASSYSTGSGNTIYF. The rearrangement links TRBV6-5 to TRBJ1-3, with a weak D call TRBD1 (6 bases). This CDR3 is 15 amino acids long. CDR1 is MNHEY, CDR2 SVGAGI, per germline. With 0 bases removed from V and 0 bases from J, the gap between germline ends came to 6 bases.

The chain's CDR3 is CASSGQTSTNEKLFF. The CDR3 DNA reads TGTGCCAGCAGCGGGCAGACCTCAACTAATGAAAAACTGTTTTTT. The chain employs TRBV7-9 and TRBJ1-4; D is unclear. The CDR3 loop spans 15 amino acids. Trimming removed 5 bases from V and 0 bases from J, with 10 bases in between. CDR1 is SEHNR and CDR2 is FQNEAQ in the germline V gene (reference sequence).

The V call is TRBV7-9, the J call TRBJ2-1; 12 nucleotides line up with TRBD2. There are 13 residues in the CDR3. From germline, CDR1 is SEHNR and CDR2 FQNEAQ (reference sequence). Trimming cost V 11 bases and J 3 bases; bases outside gene matches: 2. CDR3 sequence: CASGLAGYNEQFF. Here the CDR3 DNA reads TGTGCCTCGGGACTAGCGGGCTACAATGAGCAGTTCTTC.

This rearrangement joins TRBV11-2 to TRBJ1-4; perhaps TRBD1 as D (5 bases). The CDR3 is 17 amino acids. Trimming removed 5 bases from V and 4 bases from J, with 20 bases in between. Germline-derived CDR1 and CDR2 are SGHAT and FQNNGV. The CDR3 DNA reads TGTGCCAGCAGCGCGGGGGGAGGGCCAGCGTTTAATGAAAAACTGTTTTTT. It specifies CASSAGGGPAFNEKLFF.

This chain joins TRBV9 and TRBJ2-3; TRBD2 matches 10 bases. Losses at the gene ends were 3 bases for V and 1 base for J; bases not matched to a gene: 2. Germline V lookup: CDR1 SGDLS, CDR2 YYNGEE. The CDR3 is 15 amino acids. The CDR3 spells CASSGGLAGTDTQYF. As DNA, the CDR3 is TGTGCCAGCAGCGGAGGACTAGCGGGCACAGATACGCAGTATTTT.

The V call is TRBV7-1, the J call TRBJ2-5; D remains unclear. TRBV7-1 falls under the ORF class, with uncertain function. With 4 bases removed from V and 5 bases from J, the gap between germline ends came to 5 bases. This CDR3 is 11 amino acids long. The CDR3: CASSLDETQYF. The CDR3 DNA follows: TGTGCCAGCAGCTTAGATGAGACCCAGTACTTC.

The rearrangement uses TRBV4-3 and TRBJ2-7, with 11 bases matching TRBD2. Germline lookup yields CDR1 LGHNA and CDR2 YSLEER. V lost 1 base to trimming and J lost 2 bases; unmatched junction nucleotides: 7. The CDR3 has 17 residues. CDR3 coding DNA: TGCGCCAGCAGCCAAGGTATCGGGACTAGCGGTCCCTACGAGCAGTACTTC. Translating gives CASSQGIGTSGPYEQYF.

DNA for the CDR3: TGCGCCAGCAGCCAAGCGTCCAGCGGCGGAGACTACGAGCAGTACTTC. This translates into CASSQASSGGDYEQYF. The V and J genes are TRBV4-1 and TRBJ2-7, with D perhaps matching TRBD2 (5 bases). V was trimmed by 1 base and J by 3 bases, leaving 16 bases between them. Looked up from germline, CDR1 is MGHRA and CDR2 is YSYEKL. The CDR3 loop spans 16 amino acids.

This chain links TRBV27 with TRBJ2-1; 7 bases map to TRBD1. The CDR3 loop spans 14 amino acids. The V gene end was trimmed by 4 bases and the J gene end by 4 bases; junction bases not matched to a gene: 4. CDR1 MNHEY and CDR2 SMNVEV come from the germline V gene (reference sequence). The CDR3 DNA reads TGTGCCAGCAGTTACCGGACAGGATACAATGAGCAGTTCTTC. Its protein is CASSYRTGYNEQFF.